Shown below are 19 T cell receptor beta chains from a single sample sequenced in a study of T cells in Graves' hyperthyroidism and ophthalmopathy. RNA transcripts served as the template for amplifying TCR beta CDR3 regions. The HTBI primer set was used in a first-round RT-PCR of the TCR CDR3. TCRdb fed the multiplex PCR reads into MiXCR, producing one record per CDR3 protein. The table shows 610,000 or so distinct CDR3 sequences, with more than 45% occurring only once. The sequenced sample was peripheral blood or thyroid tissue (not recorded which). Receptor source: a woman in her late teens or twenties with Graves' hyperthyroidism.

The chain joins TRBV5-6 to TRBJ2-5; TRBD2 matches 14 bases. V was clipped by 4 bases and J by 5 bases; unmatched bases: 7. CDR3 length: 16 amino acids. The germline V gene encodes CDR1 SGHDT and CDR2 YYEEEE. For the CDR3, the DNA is TGTGCCAGCAGCCTAGGGACTAGCGGGAGTTTGGAGACCCAGTACTTC. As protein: CASSLGTSGSLETQYF.

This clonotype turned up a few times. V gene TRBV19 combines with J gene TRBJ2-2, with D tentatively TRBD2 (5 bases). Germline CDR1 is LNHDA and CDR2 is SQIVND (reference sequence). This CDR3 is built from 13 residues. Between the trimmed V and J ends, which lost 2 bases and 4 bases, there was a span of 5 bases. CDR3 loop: CASSILATGELFF. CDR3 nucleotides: TGTGCCAGTAGTATACTAGCCACCGGGGAGCTGTTTTTT.

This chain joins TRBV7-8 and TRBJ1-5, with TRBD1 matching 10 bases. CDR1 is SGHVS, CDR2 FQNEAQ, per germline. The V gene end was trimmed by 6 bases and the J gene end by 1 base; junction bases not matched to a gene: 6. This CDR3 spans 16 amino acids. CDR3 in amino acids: CASSFWTGGSNQPQHF. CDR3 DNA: TGTGCCAGCAGTTTCTGGACAGGGGGAAGCAATCAGCCCCAGCATTTT.

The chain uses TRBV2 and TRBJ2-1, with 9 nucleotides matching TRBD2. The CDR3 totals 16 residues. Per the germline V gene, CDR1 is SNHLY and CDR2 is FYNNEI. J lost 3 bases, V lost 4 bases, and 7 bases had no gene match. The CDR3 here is CASSARGLAIYNEQFF. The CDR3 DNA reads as TGTGCCAGCAGTGCTCGCGGACTAGCGATCTACAATGAGCAGTTCTTC.

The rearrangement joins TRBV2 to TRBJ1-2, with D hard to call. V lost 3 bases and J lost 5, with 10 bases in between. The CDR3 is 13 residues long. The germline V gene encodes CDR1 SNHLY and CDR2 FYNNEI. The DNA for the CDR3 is TGTGCCAGCAGTGAGTCAGCTCCTTATGGCTACACCTTC. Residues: CASSESAPYGYTF.

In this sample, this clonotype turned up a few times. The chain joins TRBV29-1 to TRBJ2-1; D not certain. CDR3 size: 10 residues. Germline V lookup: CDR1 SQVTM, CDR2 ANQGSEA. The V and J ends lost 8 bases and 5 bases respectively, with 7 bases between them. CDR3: CSTLHNEQFF. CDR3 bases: TGCAGCACTCTCCACAATGAGCAGTTCTTC.

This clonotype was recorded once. The CDR3 nucleotides are TGTGCCAGCAGTACCTCTAGCGGGAGGGCCGGGAGAAAAGAGACCCAGTACTTC. Residues: CASSTSSGRAGRKETQYF. The chain joins TRBV2 to TRBJ2-5; 12 positions agree with TRBD2. This CDR3 contains 18 residues. Germline V gene lookup returns CDR1 SNHLY and CDR2 FYNNEI. The V and J ends lost 5 bases and 3 bases, in that order; junction bases with no gene match: 13.

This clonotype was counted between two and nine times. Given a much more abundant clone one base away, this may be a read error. The CDR3, as DNA: TGCAGTGCTAGGCGGGAGTACGAGCAGTACTTC. Its translation: CSARREYEQYF. This rearrangement joins TRBV20-1 to TRBJ2-7, with 7 bases identical to TRBD2. Trimming at V came to 3 bases and at J to 4 bases, leaving 0 bases not matched to a gene. The CDR3 loop spans 11 amino acids. The germline V gene has CDR1 DFQATT and CDR2 SNEGSKA (reference sequence).

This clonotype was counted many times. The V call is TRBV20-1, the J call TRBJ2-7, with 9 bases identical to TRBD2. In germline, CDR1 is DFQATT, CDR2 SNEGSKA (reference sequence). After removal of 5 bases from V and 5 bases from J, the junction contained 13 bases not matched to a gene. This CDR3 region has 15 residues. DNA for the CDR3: TGCAGTGCTGAGGGAATTAGCGGGAGCATAGACGAGCAGTACTTC. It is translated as CSAEGISGSIDEQYF.

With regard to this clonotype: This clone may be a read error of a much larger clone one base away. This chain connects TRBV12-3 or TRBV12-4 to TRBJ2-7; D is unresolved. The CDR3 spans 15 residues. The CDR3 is CVSNRGSTWANEQYF. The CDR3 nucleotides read TGTGTCAGCAACCGTGGGTCGACTTGGGCTAACGAGCAGTACTTC.

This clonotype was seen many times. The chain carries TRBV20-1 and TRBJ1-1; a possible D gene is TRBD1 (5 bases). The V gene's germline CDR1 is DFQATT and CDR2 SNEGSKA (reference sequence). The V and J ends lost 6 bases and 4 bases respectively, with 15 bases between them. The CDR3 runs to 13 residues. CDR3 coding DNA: TGCAGTGCCAAAAAGCCGGGGCCCACTGAAGCTTTCTTT. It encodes CSAKKPGPTEAFF.

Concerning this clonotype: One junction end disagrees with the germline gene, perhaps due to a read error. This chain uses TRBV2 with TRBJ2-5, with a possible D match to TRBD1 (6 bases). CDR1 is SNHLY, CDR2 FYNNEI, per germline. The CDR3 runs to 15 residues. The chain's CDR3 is CASRPLRGGTDTQCF. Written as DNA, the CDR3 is TGTGCCAGCAGACCTCTCAGGGGTGGCACAGATACGCAGTGCTTC.

CDR3 region: CASSLEIGDRAKNTIYF. CDR3 DNA: TGTGCCAGCAGCTTAGAGATAGGGGACAGGGCCAAAAACACCATATATTTT. The rearrangement links TRBV7-6 to TRBJ1-3, with 9 bases fitting TRBD1. V lost 1 base to trimming and J lost 6 bases; unmatched junction nucleotides: 10. The CDR3 runs to 17 residues. Germline V gene lookup returns CDR1 SGHVS and CDR2 FNYEAQ.

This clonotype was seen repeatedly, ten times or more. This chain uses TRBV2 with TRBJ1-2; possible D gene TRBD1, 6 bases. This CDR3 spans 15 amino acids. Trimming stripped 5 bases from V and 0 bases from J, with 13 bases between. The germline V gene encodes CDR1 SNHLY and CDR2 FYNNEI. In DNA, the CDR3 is TGTGCCAGCAGTCTGGGGGCGCTCCCTAACTATGGCTACACCTTC. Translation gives CASSLGALPNYGYTF.

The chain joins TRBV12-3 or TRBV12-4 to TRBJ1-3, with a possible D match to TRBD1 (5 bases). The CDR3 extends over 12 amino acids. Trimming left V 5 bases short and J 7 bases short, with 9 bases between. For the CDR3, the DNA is TGTGCCAGCAGTCAGCGGGGGAACACCATATATTTT. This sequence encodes CASSQRGNTIYF.

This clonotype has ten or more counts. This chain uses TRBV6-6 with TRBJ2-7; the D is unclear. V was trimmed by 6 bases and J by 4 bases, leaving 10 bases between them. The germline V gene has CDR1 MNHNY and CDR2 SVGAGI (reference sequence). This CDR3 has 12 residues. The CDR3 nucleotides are TGTGCCAGCAGCCTCCAGAATTACGAGCAGTACTTC. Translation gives CASSLQNYEQYF.

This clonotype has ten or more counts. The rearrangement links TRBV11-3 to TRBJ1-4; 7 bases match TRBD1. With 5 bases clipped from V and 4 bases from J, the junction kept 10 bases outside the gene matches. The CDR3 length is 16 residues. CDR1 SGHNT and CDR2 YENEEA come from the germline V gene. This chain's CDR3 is CASSPTGISINEKLFF. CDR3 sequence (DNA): TGTGCCAGCAGCCCGACAGGGATCTCTATTAATGAAAAACTGTTTTTT.

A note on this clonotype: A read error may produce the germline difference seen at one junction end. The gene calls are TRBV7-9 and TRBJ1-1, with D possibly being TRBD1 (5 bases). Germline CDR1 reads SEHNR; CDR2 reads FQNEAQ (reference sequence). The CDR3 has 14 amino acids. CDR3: CASSWGGGNTKAFF. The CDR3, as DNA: TGTGCCAGCAGCTGGGGGGGGGGGAACACTAAAGCTTTCTTT.

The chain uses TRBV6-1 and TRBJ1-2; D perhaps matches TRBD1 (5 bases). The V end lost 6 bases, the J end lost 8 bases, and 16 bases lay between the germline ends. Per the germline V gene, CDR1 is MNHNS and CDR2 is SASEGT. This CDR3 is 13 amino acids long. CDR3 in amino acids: CASSRYGARGYTF. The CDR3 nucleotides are TGTGCCAGCAGCCGATACGGGGCCAGAGGCTACACCTTC.